Sequencing of this T cell receptor beta chain was carried out in a study of blood T cell repertoires in COVID-19. CDR1 is MNHEY, CDR2 SMNVEV, per germline (reference sequence). V dropped 5 bases and J dropped 3; count of bases not matched to a gene: 8. The CDR3 is made up of 16 amino acids. Profiling relied on immunoSEQ multiplex PCR, and the TCRdb table lists in-frame clones only, not all of them. Of around 300,000 clones in the sample, about 85% were seen once. The V call is TRBV27, the J call TRBJ2-2, with TRBD1 matching 8 bases. This clonotype originated in a woman in her forties or fifties who had recovered from COVID-19. Sequenced material: PBMCs or T cells enriched from blood (not recorded which). CDR3 protein: CASSDYDRGDTGELFF. CDR3 coding DNA: TGTGCCAGCAGTGACTACGACAGGGGCGACACCGGGGAGCTGTTTTTT.